Listed below are T cell receptor beta chains from one sample, sequenced in a study of blood T cell repertoires in COVID-19. The repertoire was sequenced with immunoSEQ multiplex PCR; TCRdb's copy has only in-frame clones and lacks some. The table lists 160,000 or so clones, 80% to 90% of them singletons. Sequencing was carried out using peripheral blood. The source is a woman aged 35 to 49 with acute or convalescent COVID-19. CDR3s include the opening cysteine and the closing phenylalanine or tryptophan. The order of the fields is clone size, J gene, V gene, CDR3 protein. Rows give clone size only sometimes, using once, few, many, or a class for an expanded clone.

size: .
J: TRBJ2-7
V: TRBV20-1
CDR3: CSASQDNYEQYF

size: once
J: TRBJ2-5
V: TRBV7-2
CDR3: CASSLAQGGLETQYF

size: .
J: TRBJ1-3
V: TRBV2
CDR3: CASSDRGFGNTIYF

size: few
J: TRBJ1-5
V: TRBV2
CDR3: CASTERKNQPQHF

size: .
J: TRBJ1-1
V: TRBV2
CDR3: CASRDTGITEAFF

size: .
J: TRBJ1-1
V: TRBV19
CDR3: CASSIGGRLLGTEAFF

size: once
J: TRBJ1-1
V: TRBV5-1
CDR3: CASANGQGMNTEAFF

size: .
J: TRBJ2-3
V: TRBV5-1
CDR3: CASSDLGQAVSDTQYF

size: .
J: TRBJ1-4
V: TRBV3-1/TRBV3-2
CDR3: CASSQDLTNEKLFF

size: .
J: TRBJ2-1
V: TRBV28
CDR3: CASSLRGLGGFF

size: .
J: TRBJ2-3
V: TRBV2
CDR3: CASARQGGLAGTQYF

size: .
J: TRBJ1-2
V: TRBV5-1
CDR3: CASSPGQGFGYTF

size: .
J: TRBJ1-2
V: TRBV14
CDR3: CASSQETTAAYGYTF

size: .
J: TRBJ2-3
V: TRBV7-3
CDR3: CASSLSASGGPSTDTQYF

size: .
J: TRBJ2-2
V: TRBV27
CDR3: CASSYHDRANTGELFF

size: .
J: TRBJ1-5
V: TRBV4-2
CDR3: CASSPVGQSNQPQHF

size: .
J: TRBJ2-7
V: TRBV19
CDR3: CASSMWNSSYEQYF

size: .
J: TRBJ1-5
V: TRBV27
CDR3: CASSLSTTGNQPQHF

size: .
J: TRBJ1-2
V: TRBV19
CDR3: CARPPVDRGRFAGYTF

size: .
J: TRBJ1-1
V: TRBV30
CDR3: CAWTRVGNTEAFF

size: .
J: TRBJ1-6
V: TRBV6-5
CDR3: CASSFPGQDNSPLHF

size: once
J: TRBJ2-7
V: TRBV7-8
CDR3: CASSASLAGGTYEQYF

size: .
J: TRBJ2-2
V: TRBV12-5
CDR3: CASGSLGSGGDYTGELFF

size: .
J: TRBJ1-5
V: TRBV27
CDR3: CASSPEPSNQPQHF

size: few
J: TRBJ2-2
V: TRBV6-4
CDR3: CASKAAGGAPGELFF

size: .
J: TRBJ1-1
V: TRBV18
CDR3: CASSAGTGLLNTEAFF

size: .
J: TRBJ2-3
V: TRBV28
CDR3: CASSLDLASTDTQYF

size: .
J: TRBJ1-1
V: TRBV19
CDR3: CASSPLQGAILF

size: .
J: TRBJ2-3
V: TRBV29-1
CDR3: CSVVPGESTDTQYF

size: .
J: TRBJ2-3
V: TRBV7-2
CDR3: CASSRLAGVETQYF

size: .
J: TRBJ1-5
V: TRBV7-9
CDR3: CASSSSEQPQHF

size: .
J: TRBJ2-1
V: TRBV5-8
CDR3: CASSLAGSYNEQFF

size: .
J: TRBJ1-4
V: TRBV18
CDR3: CASSPATTGIFNEKLFF

size: .
J: TRBJ2-7
V: TRBV3-1/TRBV3-2
CDR3: CASSQTSGASYEQYF

size: once
J: TRBJ1-2
V: TRBV27
CDR3: CASSLGPTAGVYGYTF

size: .
J: TRBJ1-6
V: TRBV25-1
CDR3: CASSKGQGSRSPLHF

size: once
J: TRBJ2-7
V: TRBV5-6
CDR3: CASSHTGTYEQYF

size: .
J: TRBJ2-1
V: TRBV30
CDR3: CAWSASGDYNEQFF

size: .
J: TRBJ2-3
V: TRBV27
CDR3: CASSSRGAQGTDTQYF

size: .
J: TRBJ2-1
V: TRBV10-3
CDR3: CAISEAKRTSGIYNEQFF

size: .
J: TRBJ1-6
V: TRBV7-8
CDR3: CASSLNNRSYNSPLHF

size: .
J: TRBJ2-7
V: TRBV19
CDR3: CASSRGSAGNYEQYF

size: .
J: TRBJ2-7
V: TRBV2
CDR3: CASSVDRASEQYF

size: few
J: TRBJ2-2
V: TRBV27
CDR3: CASSSPPAKGLTITGELFF

size: once
J: TRBJ1-5
V: TRBV24-1
CDR3: CATSDSTGSLFHQPQHF

size: .
J: TRBJ2-7
V: TRBV25-1
CDR3: CASSGTSGRPGEQYF

size: .
J: TRBJ1-5
V: TRBV28
CDR3: CASSSRTGGFQPQHF

size: .
J: TRBJ1-3
V: TRBV6-5
CDR3: CASSRQDSGNTIYF

size: few
J: TRBJ2-4
V: TRBV19
CDR3: CASSIRQTSGVKNIQYF

size: .
J: TRBJ2-2
V: TRBV29-1
CDR3: CSVGGGVFTGELFF

size: once
J: TRBJ1-2
V: TRBV19
CDR3: CASSIDRVYGYTF

size: .
J: TRBJ2-1
V: TRBV21-1
CDR3: CASSKAIDRSPNSYNEQFF

size: once
J: TRBJ2-1
V: TRBV12-5
CDR3: CASGEKSGHPSYNEQFF

size: .
J: TRBJ1-2
V: TRBV5-1
CDR3: CASSLDSGGSGYGYTF